This T cell receptor (beta chain) was captured by sequencing in a study of blood T cell repertoires in COVID-19. Across the whole study: Researchers got acute and convalescent COVID-19 samples from the United States, Italy and Spain. Nucleic acid was either cDNA or gDNA, and it came from T cells, B-cell-depleted T cells, or PBMCs.

There are 15 residues in the CDR3. Germline V gene lookup returns CDR1 MNHEY and CDR2 SMNVEV (reference sequence). Trimming cost V 7 bases and J 7 bases; bases outside gene matches: 16. Authors' data handling: Scientists estimated how many nucleated cells there were by amplifying reference gene primers. The repertoire was sequenced with immunoSEQ multiplex PCR; TCRdb's copy has only in-frame clones and lacks some. From that table come the V and J calls and clone size; the DNA was used to work out D and trimming. The sample lists more than 200,000 clones; around four fifths were seen once. The receptor comes from a man in his fifties or sixties with acute or convalescent COVID-19. The rearrangement joins TRBV27 to TRBJ2-7, with 7 bases aligning to TRBD1. The sample was peripheral blood. CDR3 sequence: CASTAYTTGYSEQYF. CDR3 sequence (DNA): TGTGCCAGCACCGCCTATACGACAGGGTACAGTGAGCAGTACTTC.